This T cell receptor beta chain was profiled in a study of vaccination and CD4 T cells after COVID-19. Across the whole study: Investigators stimulated cells with overlapping spike peptides drawn from SARS-CoV-2, HCoV-NL63, HCoV-OC43 and HCoV-229E. Controls used CEFX viral epitopes (positive), HIV-1 Nef peptides (negative), or no peptide.

Treatment in this sample: roughly 11-day PBMC culture with coronavirus spike peptide pools or control peptides (ViraFEST assay). Following expansion of antigen-specific T cells with peptide pools, ViraFEST then sequenced TCRs. Cultured CD4+ T-cell DNA underwent Oncomine TCR Beta short-read sequencing. Genomic DNA was isolated from cultured CD4+ T cells. One entry per CDR3 protein, called by TCRdb with MiXCR from the PCR reads. The repertoire includes roughly 12,000 distinct CDR3 sequences, under 50% of them detected once, and around 22% sits in the top ten. For this clonotype: The antigen remains undetermined.

This receptor was identified in a human donor with COVID-19. Source: cultured CD4+ T cells from blood, taken after SARS-CoV-2 vaccination.

The CDR3: CSASNSGGASTDTQYF. CDR3 nucleotides: TGCAGTGCTAGTAATAGCGGGGGGGCCTCCACAGATACGCAGTATTTT. V is TRBV20-1 and J is TRBJ2-3; 11 bases match TRBD2. Germline trimming cut 3 bases from V and 2 bases from J; bases unmatched to any gene: 7. This CDR3 comprises 16 residues. CDR1 DFQATT and CDR2 SNEGSKA come from the germline V gene (reference sequence).